This passage covers 14 T cell receptor beta chains from one sample sequenced in a study of T cell clonotyping in hematopoietic cell transplantation. TCRdb's copy holds only in-frame clones and misses some; the assay was immunoSEQ multiplex PCR. Found here are more than 25,000 clones, 90% to 95% of them singletons; the top ten hold approximately 12%. Specimen: PBMCs, collected 100 days after allogeneic stem cell transplant. Source of these receptors: a female patient aged 45-60 years who had an allogeneic stem cell transplant from a related donor, so the T cells may come from the graft donor. Some clones in this sample may be carry-over from other donors' samples.

The V call is TRBV19, the J call TRBJ2-4; TRBD1 matches at 9 bases. CDR3 length equals 20 residues. CDR1 is LNHDA, CDR2 SQIVND, per germline (reference sequence). Trimming took 5 bases from V and 0 from J; bases not matched to a gene: 17. The CDR3 nucleotides are TGTGCCAGTAGTTTAACTCCGGGACAGGGACGGAGTCTAGCCAAAAACATTCAGTACTTC. This codes for CASSLTPGQGRSLAKNIQYF.

This clone came up a few times. The chain has TRBV19 and TRBJ1-1; 8 bases match TRBD1. Germline CDR1 is LNHDA and CDR2 is SQIVND (reference sequence). After removal of 7 bases from V and 1 base from J, the junction contained 14 bases not matched to a gene. The CDR3 totals 17 residues. The CDR3 DNA reads as TGTGCCAGTATCCAGTGGCAGGGGGCATCAGGGAACACTGAAGCTTTCTTT. This encodes CASIQWQGASGNTEAFF.

V gene TRBV19 combines with J gene TRBJ2-3; 8 nucleotides line up with TRBD1. Per the germline V gene, CDR1 is LNHDA and CDR2 is SQIVND (reference sequence). J was trimmed by 1 base and V by 5 bases; bases with no gene match: 14. The CDR3 length is 18 residues. This CDR3 reads CASSVGTGRSFRTDTQYF. For the CDR3, the DNA is TGTGCCAGTAGTGTCGGGACAGGCCGTTCATTCCGCACAGATACGCAGTATTTT.

V gene TRBV5-1 combines with J gene TRBJ1-4; D perhaps matches TRBD1 (6 bases). V lost 0 bases and J 7 bases, leaving 13 bases between the germline ends. The germline gives CDR1 SGHRS, CDR2 YFSETQ. The CDR3 covers 15 residues. The CDR3 DNA reads TGCGCCAGCAGCTTGGGGAGGACAGTGTCTGAAAAACTGTTTTTT. The encoded protein is CASSLGRTVSEKLFF.

J is TRBJ1-1 and V is TRBV7-9; 7 nucleotides line up with TRBD1. The CDR3 contains 13 residues. Per germline, CDR1 SEHNR and CDR2 FQNEAQ (reference sequence). The ends lost 5 bases at V and 4 bases at J; junction bases unmatched: 4. The CDR3 region is CASSPEGATEAFF. CDR3 bases: TGTGCCAGCAGCCCGGAGGGGGCCACTGAAGCTTTCTTT. Together with reference TRBV7-9 and TRBJ1-1, the CDR3 gives the full variable domain: DTGVSQNPRHKITKRGQNVTFRCDPISEHNRLYWYRQTLGQGPEFLTYFQNEAQLEKSRLLSDRFSAERPKGSFSTLEIQRTEQGDSAMYLCASSPEGATEAFFGQGTRLTVV.

The CDR3 here is CASSVEGDYNEQFF. The CDR3 nucleotides are TGTGCCAGCAGCGTAGAAGGGGACTACAATGAGCAGTTCTTC. This chain uses TRBV9 with TRBJ2-1; D is possibly TRBD1 (5 bases). Trimming pared 0 bases from V and 3 bases from J, leaving 7 bases between. The CDR3 spans 14 residues. Germline loops: CDR1 SGDLS, CDR2 YYNGEE. The whole variable domain, remainder taken from reference TRBV9 and TRBJ2-1, is DSGVTQTPKHLITATGQRVTLRCSPRSGDLSVYWYQQSLDQGLQFLIQYYNGEERAKGNILERFSAQQFPDLHSELNLSSLELGDSALYFCASSVEGDYNEQFFGPGTRLTVL.

The CDR3 sequence is CASSEMWASYNSPLHF. CDR3 bases: TGTGCCAGCAGTGAAATGTGGGCCTCCTATAATTCACCCCTCCACTTT. The V gene is TRBV6-1, the J gene TRBJ1-6; unclear D gene. This CDR3 has 16 residues. In germline, CDR1 is MNHNS, CDR2 SASEGT. Trimming stripped 2 bases from V and 0 bases from J, with 8 bases between.

The chain is built from TRBV5-1 and TRBJ1-1; TRBD1 might be the D (5 bases). Trimming left V 4 bases short and J 3 bases short, with 16 bases between. Per germline, CDR1 SGHRS and CDR2 YFSETQ. The CDR3 is 15 amino acids. The CDR3 sequence: CASSPLGPWDTEAFF. DNA of the CDR3: TGCGCCAGCAGCCCCCTGGGGCCGTGGGACACTGAAGCTTTCTTT.

The rearrangement joins TRBV9 to TRBJ2-1; 8 bases are a match to TRBD2. This CDR3 contains 13 residues. V dropped 3 bases and J dropped 9; count of bases not matched to a gene: 5. Looked up from germline, CDR1 is SGDLS and CDR2 is YYNGEE. The CDR3 DNA sequence: TGTGCCAGCAGCGCGGGGGGGTGGGGTGAGCAGTTCTTC. Translation: CASSAGGWGEQFF.

The DNA for the CDR3 is TGTGCCAGCAGCTCCCAAACCACAGGGAGCACTGAAGCTTTCTTT. This translates into CASSSQTTGSTEAFF. This chain uses TRBV5-6 with TRBJ1-1, with a possible D match to TRBD1 (6 bases). The CDR3 is made up of 15 amino acids. CDR1 and CDR2 (germline): SGHDT, YYEEEE. The V and J ends lost 3 bases and 4 bases respectively, with 16 bases between them. The variable domain in full, with the rest retrieved from reference TRBV5-6 and TRBJ1-1, is DAGVTQSPTHLIKTRGQQVTLRCSPKSGHDTVSWYQQALGQGPQFIFQYYEEEERQRGNFPDRFSGHQFPNYSSELNVNALLLGDSALYLCASSSQTTGSTEAFFGQGTRLTVV.

The chain uses TRBV5-1 and TRBJ2-2; 7 bases match TRBD2. Germline lookup yields CDR1 SGHRS and CDR2 YFSETQ. CDR3 length: 16 amino acids. With 2 bases clipped from V and 5 bases from J, the junction kept 9 bases outside the gene matches. Here the CDR3 reads CASSFASGGETGELFF. For the CDR3, the DNA is TGCGCCAGCAGCTTCGCCTCGGGGGGAGAGACCGGGGAGCTGTTTTTT.

V usage is TRBV2 and J usage is TRBJ1-1, with D uncertain. The V gene lost 7 bases and the J gene lost 1 base, with 4 bases spanning the gap. Per germline, CDR1 SNHLY and CDR2 FYNNEI. The CDR3 covers 11 residues. DNA of the CDR3: TGTGCCAGCATAGGGAACACTGAAGCTTTCTTT. Translation: CASIGNTEAFF.

This rearrangement joins TRBV30 to TRBJ1-1; D is perhaps TRBD1 (5 bases). Trimming left V 3 bases short and J 1 base short, with 12 bases between. Germline CDR1 is GTSNPN and CDR2 is SVGIG (reference sequence). This CDR3 comprises 14 residues. CDR3 sequence reads: CAWRRPGPNTEAFF. CDR3 nucleotides: TGTGCCTGGAGGCGTCCGGGGCCGAACACTGAAGCTTTCTTT.

The chain has TRBV5-1 and TRBJ2-7; 7 bases map to TRBD2. The CDR3 length is 15 residues. With 4 bases clipped from V and 2 bases from J, the junction kept 9 bases outside the gene matches. Germline V gives CDR1 SGHRS, CDR2 YFSETQ. As DNA, the CDR3 is TGCGCCAGCAGCGGGGGGGACCGAACAGCCTACGAGCAGTACTTC. Translated, it gives CASSGGDRTAYEQYF.